The present TCR beta chain was sequenced within a study of blood T cell repertoires in COVID-19. Across the study: Whether acute or convalescent, the COVID-19 samples came from the United States, Italy and Spain. Sources were T cells, B-cell-depleted T cells, or PBMCs; the material itself was cDNA or gDNA.

Source study methods: Amplification of reference gene primers provided the estimated nucleated cell counts. Sequencing was performed with immunoSEQ multiplex PCR; in TCRdb, only in-frame clones are kept and a portion is missing. V and J calls and clone size come straight from that table; D and trimming were deduced from the DNA. The profile shows roughly 180,000 clones, more than 65% of them singletons. The ends were cut back, 2 bases at V and 3 bases at J, with 10 bases in the middle. Germline V gives CDR1 SEHNR, CDR2 FQNEAQ (reference sequence). This CDR3 has 14 residues. Sequencing used peripheral blood. This receptor was obtained from a woman over 75 with active or convalescent COVID-19. V usage is TRBV7-9 and J usage is TRBJ1-1; D is unclear. CDR3 nucleotides: TGTGCCAGCAGCTTATCCCAACTAGACACTGAAGCTTTCTTT. It codes for CASSLSQLDTEAFF.